These 29 T cell receptor beta chains came from one sample sequenced in a study of blood T cells in healthy people across ages. A second PCR of 7 to 11 cycles used a sample-barcoded 5' primer and a J-beta primer mix. A single record per CDR3 protein comes from TCRdb applying MiXCR to the 5' RACE reads. Of about a million distinct CDR3 sequences detected, roughly 51% appear once; the ten largest clones hold over 20%. Sequenced: blood. The receptors originated from a woman aged 55-70 years in good health.

This clonotype appeared a few times. The V and J genes are TRBV4-3 and TRBJ2-1; a possible D gene is TRBD1 (6 bases). V was cut by 2 bases and J by 1 base, with 9 bases left in between. The germline gives CDR1 LGHNA, CDR2 YSLEER. This CDR3 contains 15 residues. CDR3 DNA sequence: TGCGCCAGCAGCCAAAGGGGGTGGTCCTACAATGAGCAGTTCTTC. The encoded protein is CASSQRGWSYNEQFF.

The gene calls are TRBV6-5 and TRBJ2-5; D is undetermined. With the DNA end fitting TRBJ2-7 better, the J assignment may be wrong. The CDR3 totals 11 residues. In germline, CDR1 is MNHEY, CDR2 SVGAGI. In DNA form, the CDR3 reads TGTGCCAGCAGTACGATAGGCGAGCAGTACTTC. Its translation is CASSTIGEQYF.

The chain uses TRBV7-8 and TRBJ2-4; D is uncertain. Germline V CDR1 and CDR2: SGHVS, FQNEAQ. V lost 1 base and J 15 bases, leaving 28 bases between the germline ends. The CDR3 covers 17 residues. The chain's CDR3 is CASSLGPTTKLSLHVYF. The CDR3 DNA is TGTGCCAGCAGCTTAGGCCCGACGACGAAACTATCCTTACATGTGTACTTC.

This clonotype was recorded only once. The chain employs TRBV5-1 and TRBJ1-2, with 7 bases fitting TRBD1. The CDR3 loop spans 15 amino acids. V dropped 4 bases and J dropped 6; count of bases not matched to a gene: 12. CDR1 SGHRS and CDR2 YFSETQ come from the germline V gene. The CDR3: CASSARQGPSDGYTF. As DNA, the CDR3 is TGCGCCAGCAGCGCCCGACAGGGTCCTTCCGATGGCTACACCTTC.

This clonotype has only a few counts. V gene TRBV27 combines with J gene TRBJ2-4; 8 bases are shared with TRBD2. After removal of 6 bases from V and 5 bases from J, the junction contained 12 bases not matched to a gene. The CDR3 is made up of 16 amino acids. The germline V gene encodes CDR1 MNHEY and CDR2 SMNVEV (reference sequence). This CDR3 is CASRRREGLGENIQYF. The CDR3 coding sequence is TGTGCCAGCAGGAGACGTGAGGGACTAGGGGAAAACATTCAGTACTTC.

The chain carries TRBV28 and TRBJ1-2; TRBD1 aligns across 9 bases. Germline CDR1 and CDR2: MDHEN and SYDVKM. CDR3 length: 15 residues. V shed 5 bases and J 4 bases; nucleotides not matched to a gene: 8. In nucleotides, the CDR3 is TGTGCCAGCAGTCCCGGGACAGGGATGGCCTATGGCTACACCTTC. Translated: CASSPGTGMAYGYTF.

Only one count was recorded for this clonotype. The chain is built from TRBV6-8 and TRBJ2-1, with D hard to call. The germline CDR1 and CDR2 sequences are MNHGY and SAAAGT. V was cut by 2 bases and J by 4 bases, with 15 bases left in between. The CDR3 is 16 residues long. The CDR3 loop reads CASSYVSGSVYNEQFF. The CDR3 DNA reads as TGTGCCAGCAGTTACGTTTCGGGTTCGGTTTACAATGAGCAGTTCTTC.

This clonotype appeared a few times. The chain joins TRBV4-1 to TRBJ2-7; maybe TRBD2 (5 bases). Trimming pared 2 bases from V and 3 bases from J, leaving 20 bases between. This CDR3 has 17 residues. Germline V gives CDR1 MGHRA, CDR2 YSYEKL. DNA of the CDR3: TGCGCCAGCAGCCAAACTCTTATAGCGTACCAACGCTACGAGCAGTACTTC. Protein: CASSQTLIAYQRYEQYF.

The chain joins TRBV4-2 to TRBJ2-5; D uncertain. V lost 1 base and J 11 bases, leaving 26 bases between the germline ends. The germline CDR1 and CDR2 sequences are LGHNA and YNFKEQ. This CDR3 has 17 residues. The CDR3 here is CASSQADVGGSYNEQYF. The CDR3 DNA reads TGTGCCAGCAGCCAAGCGGACGTGGGTGGGTCCTACAATGAGCAGTACTTC.

The chain employs TRBV4-3 and TRBJ2-7; D remains ambiguous. This CDR3 has 15 residues. Germline loops: CDR1 LGHNA, CDR2 YSLEER. The V and J ends lost 1 base and 4 bases respectively, with 14 bases between them. CDR3 DNA: TGCGCCAGCAGCCAAGGAGGCTATGGTTCGTACGAGCAGTACTTC. Translation: CASSQGGYGSYEQYF.

To note about this clonotype: A much more abundant neighbour one base away suggests this may be a read error. The V gene is TRBV7-2, the J gene TRBJ2-5; a possible D gene is TRBD2 (5 bases). The closer fit of TRBJ2-1 to the DNA end suggests the J call may be wrong. From germline, CDR1 is SGHTA and CDR2 FQGNSA. The CDR3 runs to 13 residues. The CDR3 protein is CASSARQWETQFF. CDR3 nucleotides: TGTGCCAGCAGCGCCAGGCAGTGGGAGACCCAGTTCTTC.

The chain employs TRBV6-1 and TRBJ1-2; the D is unclear. From germline, CDR1 is MNHNS and CDR2 SASEGT. The CDR3 covers 14 residues. Trimming took off 0 bases at V and 7 bases at J, with 12 bases between the two ends. CDR3 region: CASSEAVATRGYTF. CDR3 DNA sequence: TGTGCCAGCAGTGAAGCGGTGGCTACTCGTGGCTACACCTTC.

V usage is TRBV4-3 and J usage is TRBJ1-2; D unresolved. Germline CDR1 reads LGHNA; CDR2 reads YSLEER. Trimming shortened V by 0 bases and J by 1 base, and 18 bases separated the two germline ends. The CDR3 covers 18 residues. CDR3: CASSQDFGHKINNYGYTF. The CDR3 nucleotides are TGCGCCAGCAGCCAAGATTTCGGCCACAAGATCAATAACTATGGCTACACCTTC.

This clonotype has a handful of counts. CDR3 residues: CASSFRASGAYEQYF. CDR3 DNA: TGTGCCAGCAGCTTCCGAGCTAGCGGTGCCTACGAGCAGTACTTC. The chain links TRBV7-9 to TRBJ2-7; 7 bases line up with TRBD2. The CDR3 loop spans 15 amino acids. With 3 bases clipped from V and 2 bases from J, the junction kept 7 bases outside the gene matches. Per the germline V gene, CDR1 is SEHNR and CDR2 is FQNEAQ (reference sequence).

This clonotype was counted only a few times. This rearrangement joins TRBV10-3 to TRBJ2-3; D ambiguous. The CDR3 is 14 amino acids. V lost 3 bases and J lost 2, with 9 bases in between. Germline-derived CDR1 and CDR2 are ENHRY and SYGVKD. In nucleotides, the CDR3 is TGTGCCATCAGTGATAGGACGGTCACAGATACGCAGTATTTT. This encodes CAISDRTVTDTQYF.

This clonotype has a handful of counts. The rearrangement uses TRBV28 and TRBJ2-5; 9 bases map to TRBD1. Germline lookup yields CDR1 MDHEN and CDR2 SYDVKM. There are 12 residues in the CDR3. V was clipped by 7 bases and J by 10 bases; unmatched bases: 7. CDR3 sequence: CASTRQGVIQYF. CDR3 DNA sequence: TGTGCCAGCACGAGACAGGGGGTGATCCAGTACTTC.

This sequence joins TRBV7-9 and TRBJ2-7, with D possibly TRBD2 on 6 matching bases. This CDR3 has 15 amino acids. Per the germline V gene, CDR1 is SEHNR and CDR2 is FQNEAQ (reference sequence). The V gene lost 1 base and the J gene lost 9 bases, with 19 bases spanning the gap. The CDR3, as DNA: TGTGCCAGCAGCTTAGGCGGGGCCTTCTACGAGTGGCAGTACTTC. Amino acid sequence: CASSLGGAFYEWQYF.

J is TRBJ2-7 and V is TRBV20-1; TRBD2 matches 13 bases. V gave up 6 bases and J gave up 10 bases; unmatched junction bases: 9. The CDR3 totals 13 residues. Germline values: CDR1 DFQATT, CDR2 SNEGSKA (reference sequence). CDR3 region: CSARTSGSSGQYF. DNA of the CDR3: TGCAGTGCCCGGACTAGCGGGAGCTCGGGCCAGTACTTC.

J is TRBJ2-7 and V is TRBV10-3; D might be TRBD1 (5 bases). Germline V gives CDR1 ENHRY, CDR2 SYGVKD. The V and J ends lost 10 bases and 4 bases respectively, with 14 bases between them. The CDR3 is 12 amino acids. In DNA form, the CDR3 reads TGTGCCAGTTCGGTAGGGGCGTACGAGCAGTACTTC. It is translated as CASSVGAYEQYF.

This clonotype was found once. The rearrangement links TRBV29-1 to TRBJ2-5; D perhaps matches TRBD2 (6 bases). The CDR3 is 13 amino acids. Germline V gene lookup returns CDR1 SQVTM and CDR2 ANQGSEA. V was pared by 4 bases and J by 2 bases, with 11 bases between. The chain's CDR3 is CSVGGEAQETQYF. The DNA for the CDR3 is TGCAGCGTTGGAGGGGAGGCGCAAGAGACCCAGTACTTC.

This clonotype occurred a few times. V gene TRBV20-1 combines with J gene TRBJ1-4, with 7 bases matching TRBD1. The V and J ends lost 6 bases and 0 bases, in that order; junction bases with no gene match: 10. From germline, CDR1 is DFQATT and CDR2 SNEGSKA (reference sequence). The CDR3 extends over 16 amino acids. The CDR3 DNA sequence: TGCAGTGCCACCCCGGGACAGATTGCAACTAATGAAAAACTGTTTTTT. It translates to CSATPGQIATNEKLFF.

The J gene is TRBJ1-2, the V gene TRBV20-1, with 7 bases identical to TRBD1. Unmatched junction bases numbered 15, after V lost 7 bases and J lost 7 bases. This CDR3 region has 14 residues. Germline loops: CDR1 DFQATT, CDR2 SNEGSKA (reference sequence). The CDR3 reads CSVLTAQGEGGYTF. Written as DNA, the CDR3 is TGCAGTGTCCTCACGGCGCAGGGGGAAGGTGGCTACACCTTC.

The chain recombines TRBV20-1 with TRBJ2-1; D is ambiguous. The J call may be mistaken, given a closer DNA end match to TRBJ2-7. From germline, CDR1 is DFQATT and CDR2 SNEGSKA (reference sequence). The CDR3 has 16 amino acids. The CDR3 DNA reads as TGCAGTGCTAGAGAAGGCGGCGGAAGCTCCTACAATGAGCAGTACTTC. Its protein is CSAREGGGSSYNEQYF.

The chain combines TRBV4-3 with TRBJ2-1; no clear D. CDR3 length: 15 amino acids. Per the germline V gene, CDR1 is LGHNA and CDR2 is YSLEER. V gave up 0 bases and J gave up 3 bases, with 9 bases separating them. The CDR3 loop reads CASSQDGNRYNEQFF. CDR3 DNA sequence: TGCGCCAGCAGCCAAGATGGGAACCGCTACAATGAGCAGTTCTTC.

This clonotype appeared a single time. The chain is built from TRBV20-1 and TRBJ1-4; D unclear. The CDR3 is made up of 11 amino acids. V gave up 3 bases and J gave up 7 bases, with 6 bases separating them. Germline V lookup: CDR1 DFQATT, CDR2 SNEGSKA (reference sequence). CDR3 bases: TGCAGTGCTAGTCTCTCTGAAAAACTGTTTTTT. Its translation: CSASLSEKLFF.

The chain has TRBV9 and TRBJ2-1; 8 bases map to TRBD2. Trimming took 0 bases from V and 0 from J; bases not matched to a gene: 2. Germline CDR1 reads SGDLS; CDR2 reads YYNGEE. CDR3 length: 16 residues. CDR3 nucleotides: TGTGCCAGCAGCGTAGTGCGGGAGGCCTCCTACAATGAGCAGTTCTTC. It codes for CASSVVREASYNEQFF.

This clonotype was seen only a few times. The chain is built from TRBV29-1 and TRBJ1-2; D might be TRBD1 (5 bases). Germline V gene data show CDR1 as SQVTM and CDR2 as ANQGSEA. The V end was cut by 7 bases, the J end by 4 bases, with 13 bases between. This CDR3 is built from 12 residues. CDR3 nucleotide sequence: TGCAGCGCCCGGGACTTCGGCTATGGCTACACCTTC. Translated, it gives CSARDFGYGYTF.

The chain combines TRBV29-1 with TRBJ1-5, with D perhaps matching TRBD1 (5 bases). V was trimmed by 4 bases and J by 7 bases, leaving 11 bases between them. The CDR3 has 12 residues. Per germline, CDR1 SQVTM and CDR2 ANQGSEA. CDR3 nucleotide sequence: TGCAGCGTTGTTCAGGGCAGCCAGCCCCAGCATTTT. Amino acids: CSVVQGSQPQHF.

Concerning this clonotype: A much larger clone lies one base from this, so it may be a read error. The chain joins TRBV7-2 to TRBJ2-3; D unclear. Trimming left V 4 bases short and J 2 bases short, with 7 bases between. CDR3 length: 13 amino acids. Germline V gene lookup returns CDR1 SGHTA and CDR2 FQGNSA. The CDR3 DNA reads TGTGCCAGCAGCTGTAAATTCACAGATACGCAGTATTTT. This sequence encodes CASSCKFTDTQYF.